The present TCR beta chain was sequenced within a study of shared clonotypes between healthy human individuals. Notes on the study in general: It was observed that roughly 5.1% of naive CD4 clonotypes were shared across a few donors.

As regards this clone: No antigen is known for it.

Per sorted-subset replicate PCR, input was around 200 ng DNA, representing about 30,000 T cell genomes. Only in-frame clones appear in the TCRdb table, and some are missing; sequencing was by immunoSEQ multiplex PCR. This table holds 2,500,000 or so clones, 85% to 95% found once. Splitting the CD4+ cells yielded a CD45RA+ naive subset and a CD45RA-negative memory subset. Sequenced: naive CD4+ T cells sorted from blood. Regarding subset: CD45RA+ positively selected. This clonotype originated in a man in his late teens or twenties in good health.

CDR3 amino acids: CASSQDLRIYSEQYF. The CDR3 bases are TGCGCCAGCAGCCAAGATTTGAGAATTTACTCCGAGCAGTACTTC. The chain has TRBV4-3 and TRBJ2-7; D gene uncertain. CDR3 size: 15 residues. V lost 0 bases to trimming and J lost 6 bases, with 15 bases between them. Germline V gene lookup returns CDR1 LGHNA and CDR2 YSLEER.